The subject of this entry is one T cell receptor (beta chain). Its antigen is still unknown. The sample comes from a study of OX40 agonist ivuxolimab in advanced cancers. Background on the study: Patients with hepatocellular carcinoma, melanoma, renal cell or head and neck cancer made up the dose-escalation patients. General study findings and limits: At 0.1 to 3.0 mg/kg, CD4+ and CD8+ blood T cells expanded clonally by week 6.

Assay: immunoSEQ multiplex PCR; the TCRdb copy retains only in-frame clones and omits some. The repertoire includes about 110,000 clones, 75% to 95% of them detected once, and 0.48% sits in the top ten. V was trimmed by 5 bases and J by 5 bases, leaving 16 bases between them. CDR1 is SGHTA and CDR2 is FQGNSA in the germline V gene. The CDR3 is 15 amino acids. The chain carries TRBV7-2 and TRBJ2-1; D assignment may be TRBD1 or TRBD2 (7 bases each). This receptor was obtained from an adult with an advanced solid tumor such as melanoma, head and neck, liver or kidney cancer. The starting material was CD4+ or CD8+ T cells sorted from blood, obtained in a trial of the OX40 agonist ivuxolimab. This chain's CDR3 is CASSPGGGRNNEQFF. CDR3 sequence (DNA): TGTGCCAGCAGCCCAGGGGGGGGAAGAAACAATGAGCAGTTCTTC.